The 22 T cell receptor beta chains listed next were all sequenced from one sample in a study of blood T cell repertoires in COVID-19. Clones were sequenced by immunoSEQ multiplex PCR, and TCRdb holds only the in-frame ones, with some missing. The sample includes approximately 300,000 clones, around 89% of them seen just once. The material sequenced was peripheral blood. These receptors were taken from a woman in her thirties or forties with acute or convalescent COVID-19.

J is TRBJ1-2 and V is TRBV11-2, with D tentatively TRBD1 (6 bases). Looked up from germline, CDR1 is SGHAT and CDR2 is FQNNGV. V lost 3 bases and J 0 bases, leaving 11 bases between the germline ends. There are 15 residues in the CDR3. The chain's CDR3 is CASSLGTPTNYGYTF. The CDR3 region has the DNA TGTGCCAGCAGCTTGGGGACACCGACTAACTATGGCTACACCTTC.

The chain is built from TRBV5-6 and TRBJ1-5, with 8 bases matching TRBD1. The CDR3 length is 19 residues. V shed 5 bases and J 0 bases; nucleotides not matched to a gene: 16. CDR1 and CDR2 (germline): SGHDT, YYEEEE. The CDR3 here is CASSLWMGTGPNSNQPQHF. CDR3 DNA: TGTGCCAGCAGTCTCTGGATGGGGACAGGACCCAATAGCAATCAGCCCCAGCATTTT.

The rearrangement uses TRBV7-9 and TRBJ1-1; D is unclear. Germline V gene lookup returns CDR1 SEHNR and CDR2 FQNEAQ (reference sequence). This CDR3 spans 15 amino acids. The CDR3 coding sequence is TGTGCGTATTCTCCGGACGAGGGTTTGAACACTGAAGCTTTCTTT. Protein: CAYSPDEGLNTEAFF.

The chain is built from TRBV9 and TRBJ1-1; D is uncertain. Per germline, CDR1 SGDLS and CDR2 YYNGEE. V was pared by 3 bases and J by 1 base, with 16 bases between. This CDR3 is 16 amino acids long. The CDR3: CASSAPIPTGNTEAFF. CDR3 in DNA: TGTGCCAGCAGCGCACCGATCCCTACGGGGAACACTGAAGCTTTCTTT.

This clone was counted a single time. The chain uses TRBV2 and TRBJ1-6, with TRBD1 identical over 10 bases. The CDR3 length is 14 residues. V gave up 4 bases and J gave up 10 bases; unmatched junction bases: 4. CDR1 and CDR2 from the germline V gene are SNHLY and FYNNEI. CDR3 region: CASSVTGGRSPLHF. The CDR3 DNA sequence: TGTGCCAGCAGTGTGACAGGGGGCCGGTCACCCCTCCACTTT. Full variable domain (missing parts from reference TRBV2 and TRBJ1-6): EPEVTQTPSHQVTQMGQEVILRCVPISNHLYFYWYRQILGQKVEFLVSFYNNEISEKSEIFDDQFSVERPDGSNFTLKIRSTKLEDSAMYFCASSVTGGRSPLHFGNGTRLTVT.

This clone has only a few counts. The V call is TRBV6-4, the J call TRBJ1-6, with 9 bases matching TRBD1. The CDR3 runs 16 residues. V lost 6 bases and J lost 7; bases outside the gene matches: 10. The germline V gene has CDR1 MRHNA and CDR2 SNTAGT. The CDR3 DNA is TGTGCCAGCAGAGAACTGGACAGGGGTGAAAATTCACCCCTCCACTTT. Protein: CASRELDRGENSPLHF.

The chain joins TRBV24-1 to TRBJ1-2; D is unresolved. Germline V gene sequence: CDR1 KGHDR, CDR2 SFDVKD. This CDR3 is 14 amino acids long. The germline V and J ends were trimmed by 4 bases and 1 base, with 9 bases remaining between them. CDR3 sequence (DNA): TGTGCCACCAGTGACTCACAGATTAACTATGGCTACACCTTC. Its protein product is CATSDSQINYGYTF.

V is TRBV21-1 and J is TRBJ2-5; the table's D call TRBD1 went unverified against the DNA. TRBV21-1 is a recognized pseudogene. The CDR3 covers 16 residues. The CDR3 DNA follows: TGTGCCAGCAGCAAAGTTAACACAGGCCGAGGAGAGACCCAGTACTTC. Translating it yields CASSKVNTGRGETQYF.

V usage is TRBV3-1 (or the pseudogene TRBV3-2) and J usage is TRBJ2-3, with D perhaps matching TRBD1 (6 bases). This CDR3 spans 18 amino acids. Per germline, CDR1 LGHDT and CDR2 YNNKEL (reference sequence). V gave up 3 bases and J gave up 0 bases, with 19 bases separating them. The CDR3 region is CASSHGQNYPSSTDTQYF. The CDR3 DNA reads TGTGCCAGCAGCCACGGACAGAACTACCCTTCTAGCACAGATACGCAGTATTTT.

For the CDR3, the DNA is TGTGCCAGCAGCACCTCGGCGGGCACAGATACGCAGTATTTT. Its translation: CASSTSAGTDTQYF. The chain uses TRBV13 and TRBJ2-3, with D hard to call. Between the trimmed V and J ends, which lost 5 bases and 1 base, there was a span of 10 bases. The germline V gene has CDR1 PRHDT and CDR2 FYEKMQ (reference sequence). This CDR3 is 14 amino acids long.

V and J are TRBV5-1 and TRBJ2-2; 7 positions match TRBD1. The CDR3 covers 14 residues. V shed 4 bases and J 5 bases; nucleotides not matched to a gene: 5. CDR1 and CDR2 from the germline V gene are SGHRS and YFSETQ. This CDR3 reads CASSQGQQTGELFF. The CDR3 nucleotides read TGCGCCAGCAGCCAGGGACAGCAAACCGGGGAGCTGTTTTTT.

The V gene is TRBV5-6, the J gene TRBJ1-2, with a tentative D call TRBD1 (5 bases). V was clipped by 3 bases and J by 4 bases, with 16 bases between them. The CDR3 runs 15 residues. Germline assignment: CDR1 SGHDT and CDR2 YYEEEE. The CDR3: CASSSPGFSGYGYTF. CDR3 DNA sequence: TGTGCCAGCAGCTCCCCAGGGTTCTCGGGCTATGGCTACACCTTC.

The V gene is TRBV14, the J gene TRBJ1-1; weak D call: TRBD1 (5 bases). This CDR3 is 14 amino acids long. The V gene lost 0 bases and the J gene lost 7 bases, with 12 bases spanning the gap. Germline loops: CDR1 SGHDN, CDR2 FVKESK. This CDR3 reads CASSQDGGRDEAFF. As DNA, the CDR3 is TGTGCCAGCAGCCAAGACGGGGGTCGCGATGAAGCTTTCTTT.

The chain carries TRBV12-5 and TRBJ1-4; 9 bases are a match to TRBD1. V lost 1 base to trimming and J lost 7 bases; unmatched junction nucleotides: 4. CDR1 LGHNT and CDR2 FRNRAP come from the germline V gene. The length of the CDR3 is 15 residues. As DNA, the CDR3 is TGTGCTAGTGGTTTGGGACAGGGACAGGGTGAAAAACTGTTTTTT. Its translation is CASGLGQGQGEKLFF. Full variable domain (remainder filled in from reference TRBV12-5 and TRBJ1-4): DARVTQTPRHKVTEMGQEVTMRCQPILGHNTVFWYRQTMMQGLELLAYFRNRAPLDDSGMPKDRFSAEMPDATLATLKIQPSEPRDSAVYFCASGLGQGQGEKLFFGSGTQLSVL.

J is TRBJ1-1 and V is TRBV9; 8 bases agree with TRBD1. J was trimmed by 0 bases and V by 3 bases; bases with no gene match: 4. The CDR3 contains 15 residues. Germline CDR1 SGDLS, CDR2 YYNGEE. CDR3 nucleotide sequence: TGTGCCAGCAGCGACGGACAGGGTCTGAACACTGAAGCTTTCTTT. Residues: CASSDGQGLNTEAFF.

The rearrangement uses TRBV30 and TRBJ1-1; D remains ambiguous. Trimming removed 8 bases at V and 1 base at J, with 5 bases between. The V gene's germline CDR1 is GTSNPN and CDR2 SVGIG (reference sequence). This CDR3 spans 10 amino acids. The CDR3 DNA sequence: TGTGCCGGAGGGAACACTGAAGCTTTCTTT. Its protein product is CAGGNTEAFF.

The gene calls are TRBV6-4 and TRBJ1-1; perhaps TRBD1 as D (5 bases). V was pared by 5 bases and J by 1 base, with 8 bases between. There are 13 residues in the CDR3. Germline V gives CDR1 MRHNA, CDR2 SNTAGT. The chain's CDR3 is CASSLDRNTEAFF. CDR3 coding DNA: TGTGCCAGCAGTCTTGACAGGAACACTGAAGCTTTCTTT.

The chain links TRBV18 to TRBJ2-1; TRBD2 is a possible D gene (6 bases). Per germline, CDR1 KGHSH and CDR2 LQKENI. V was clipped by 5 bases and J by 9 bases, with 11 bases between them. The CDR3 has 12 amino acids. DNA of the CDR3: TGTGCCAGCTCAGAGGGGAGGAGTGAGCAGTTCTTC. The encoded protein is CASSEGRSEQFF.

The V call is TRBV5-6, the J call TRBJ1-1; no firm D call. The CDR3 has 14 residues. V was shortened by 1 base and J by 4 bases, with 11 bases between the two germline ends. The germline V gene has CDR1 SGHDT and CDR2 YYEEEE. CDR3 sequence: CASSLPLDGTEAFF. In nucleotides, the CDR3 is TGTGCCAGCAGCTTGCCTCTAGATGGCACTGAAGCTTTCTTT. The entire variable domain, with the rest obtained from reference TRBV5-6 and TRBJ1-1, is as follows: DAGVTQSPTHLIKTRGQQVTLRCSPKSGHDTVSWYQQALGQGPQFIFQYYEEEERQRGNFPDRFSGHQFPNYSSELNVNALLLGDSALYLCASSLPLDGTEAFFGQGTRLTVV.

J is TRBJ1-4 and V is TRBV3-1 (or the pseudogene TRBV3-2); weak D call: TRBD1 (5 bases). The CDR3 is 15 residues long. The V gene lost 5 bases and the J gene lost 3 bases, with 13 bases spanning the gap. CDR1 is LGHDT and CDR2 is YNNKEL in the germline V gene (reference sequence). CDR3 amino acids: CASSYQGAANEKLFF. The CDR3 nucleotides read TGTGCCAGCAGCTACCAGGGTGCAGCTAATGAAAAACTGTTTTTT.

The chain links TRBV20-1 to TRBJ1-2, with D unresolved. Per germline, CDR1 DFQATT and CDR2 SNEGSKA (reference sequence). The V end lost 5 bases, the J end lost 8 bases, and 9 bases lay between the germline ends. This CDR3 contains 10 residues. The CDR3 loop is CSALEEGYTF. The CDR3 nucleotides are TGCAGTGCTCTGGAGGAAGGCTACACCTTC.

Concerning this clone: This specimen includes other DNA sequences encoding the same CDR3. The J gene is TRBJ1-2, the V gene TRBV19; D unclear. Trimming cost V 1 base and J 2 bases, with 8 bases left between them. Germline V lookup: CDR1 LNHDA, CDR2 SQIVND (reference sequence). The length of the CDR3 is 14 residues. The DNA for the CDR3 is TGTGCCAGTAGTATAGGCCCGGGGAACTATGGCTACACCTTC. This codes for CASSIGPGNYGYTF.